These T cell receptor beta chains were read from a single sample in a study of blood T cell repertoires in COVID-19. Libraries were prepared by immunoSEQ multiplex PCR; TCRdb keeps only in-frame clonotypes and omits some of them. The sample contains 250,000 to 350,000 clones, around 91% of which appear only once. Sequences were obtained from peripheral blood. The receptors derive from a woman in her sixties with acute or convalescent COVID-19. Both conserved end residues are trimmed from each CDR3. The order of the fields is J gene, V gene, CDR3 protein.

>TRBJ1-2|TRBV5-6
ASSSTGNYGYT
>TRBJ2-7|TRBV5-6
ASSFVSSSYEQY
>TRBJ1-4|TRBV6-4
ASSYRGGEKLF
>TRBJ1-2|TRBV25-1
ASSESGDNYGYT
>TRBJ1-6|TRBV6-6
ASSPGTGGAWGSPLH
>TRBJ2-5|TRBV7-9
ASGPRREAQETQY
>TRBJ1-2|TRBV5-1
ASSSPDRGSGGYT
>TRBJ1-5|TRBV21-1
ASSLGQGCNQPQH
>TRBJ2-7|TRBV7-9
ASSAPGQGLYEQY
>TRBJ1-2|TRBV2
ASVFRGSNYGYT
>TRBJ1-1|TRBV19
ASSIAPQRGNTEAF
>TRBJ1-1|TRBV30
AWSVRGHWVENTEAF
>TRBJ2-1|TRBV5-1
ASSLGGGSYNEQF
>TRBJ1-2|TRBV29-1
SVVAGEDGYT
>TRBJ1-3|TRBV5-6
ASSLDWDRAGNTIY
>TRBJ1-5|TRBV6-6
ASSYRGNQPQH
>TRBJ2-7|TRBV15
ATSRGRTGGIYEQY
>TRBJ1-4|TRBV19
ASSLDRDSSLF
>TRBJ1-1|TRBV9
ASSVATSTGLWNTEAF
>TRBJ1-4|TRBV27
ASRTAYEKLF
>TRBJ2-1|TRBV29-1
SVEEWPEQF
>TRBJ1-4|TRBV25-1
ASTPGQGSEKLF
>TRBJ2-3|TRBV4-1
ASSQESQNPSTDTQY
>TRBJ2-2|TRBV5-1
ASSGTGNTGELF
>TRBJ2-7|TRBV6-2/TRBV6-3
ASSWDYYEQY
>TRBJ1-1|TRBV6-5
ASSPGQGFYTEAF
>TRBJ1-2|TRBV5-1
ASSPRTGVDYGYT
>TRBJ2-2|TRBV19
ASIQTGLTNTGELF
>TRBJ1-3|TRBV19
ASSLLVVSSGGNTIY
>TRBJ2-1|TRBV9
ASSPPDTYNEQF
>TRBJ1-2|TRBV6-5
ASTQSGIHGYT
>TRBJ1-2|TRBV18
ASSPETGGGYGYT
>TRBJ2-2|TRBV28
ASREAGELF
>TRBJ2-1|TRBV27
ASTGLAPYNEQF
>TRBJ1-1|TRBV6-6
ASSVRGKETEAF